The present entry profiles one T cell receptor (beta chain) with its context. Its antigen is unidentified. Germline lookup yields CDR1 SEHNR and CDR2 FQNEAQ (reference sequence). CDR3 length: 15 amino acids. V trimming: 4 bases; J trimming: 0 bases; junction bases outside the gene matches: 1. The data were obtained in a study of OX40 agonist ivuxolimab in advanced cancers. Broader study findings: In the 0.1 to 3.0 mg/kg range, CD4+ and CD8+ blood T cells had expanded clonally by week 6. Some of the nonresponding patients also showed low levels of normalized T-cell clonal expansion.

Sequencing was performed with immunoSEQ multiplex PCR; in TCRdb, only in-frame clones are kept and a portion is missing. In the table there are under 80,000 clones, around 90% of which are singletons. The J gene is TRBJ2-1, the V gene TRBV7-9; 9 bases are shared with TRBD2. The sequence was collected from an adult with an advanced solid tumor such as melanoma, head and neck, liver or kidney cancer. The starting material was CD4+ or CD8+ T cells sorted from blood, obtained in a trial of the OX40 agonist ivuxolimab. CDR3 sequence reads: CASSSTSGSYNEQFF. CDR3 nucleotides: TGTGCCAGCAGCTCGACTAGCGGCTCCTACAATGAGCAGTTCTTC.